The 4 T cell receptor beta chains listed next were all sequenced from one sample in a study of blood T cell repertoires in COVID-19. Data came from immunoSEQ multiplex PCR; TCRdb stores just in-frame clones and leaves some out. Of about 210,000 clones listed, 80% to 90% are singletons. Sequencing was done on a sample of peripheral blood. Source of these receptors: a middle-aged man with acute or convalescent COVID-19.

This clone was detected once. The DNA for the CDR3 is TGCGCCAGCAGCCATCCTGGGGGGGGGAGAACTGAAGCTTTCTTT. Protein product: CASSHPGGGRTEAFF. The V and J genes are TRBV4-1 and TRBJ1-1; possible D gene TRBD1, 5 bases. The CDR3 consists of 15 residues. The germline V gene encodes CDR1 MGHRA and CDR2 YSYEKL. The germline V and J ends were trimmed by 3 bases and 5 bases, with 16 bases remaining between them.

CDR3 protein: CASREGLAGGRTDTQYF. The CDR3, as DNA: TGTGCCAGCAGGGAGGGACTAGCGGGCGGCCGCACAGATACGCAGTATTTT. The V gene is TRBV2, the J gene TRBJ2-3; 12 bases map to TRBD2. After removal of 6 bases from V and 1 base from J, the junction contained 8 bases not matched to a gene. Germline V gives CDR1 SNHLY, CDR2 FYNNEI. The CDR3 runs 17 residues.

The J gene is TRBJ1-1, the V gene TRBV2; no clear D gene. CDR1 and CDR2 (germline): SNHLY, FYNNEI. With 3 bases removed from V and 3 bases from J, the gap between germline ends came to 17 bases. CDR3 length: 16 residues. CDR3 bases: TGTGCCAGCAGTGAGATAAAAGAGGGATTCTACACTGAAGCTTTCTTT. It specifies CASSEIKEGFYTEAFF.

The chain combines TRBV5-1 with TRBJ2-7; D unresolved. Germline V gene sequence: CDR1 SGHRS, CDR2 YFSETQ. This CDR3 has 11 residues. Trimming took off 0 bases at V and 6 bases at J, with 4 bases between the two ends. CDR3 protein: CASSLDTEQYF. The CDR3, as DNA: TGCGCCAGCAGCTTGGACACCGAGCAGTACTTC.